These 18 T cell receptor beta chains originate from one sample sequenced in a study of OX40 agonist ivuxolimab in advanced cancers. Libraries came from the immunoSEQ multiplex PCR assay. The table was pulled from immuneACCESS by TCRdb, which kept in-frame rearrangements only. Such tables lose some clones; where checked, under half of the loss comes from unresolved V genes, and the rest has no known cause. Counted in this sample were about 31,000 clones; roughly nine tenths of them appeared once. The ten largest clones add up to about two fifths of the sample. The source material was CD4+ or CD8+ T cells sorted from blood, sampled in a trial of the OX40 agonist ivuxolimab. The receptors were sampled from an adult with an advanced solid tumor such as melanoma, head and neck, liver or kidney cancer.

The chain employs TRBV4-1 and TRBJ2-4, with D maybe TRBD1 (5 bases). V was pared by 1 base and J by 0 bases, with 19 bases between. The CDR3 consists of 19 residues. Germline V gene data show CDR1 as MGHRA and CDR2 as YSYEKL. CDR3 nucleotide sequence: TGCGCCAGCAGCCAAGGGGCCCAGGGCCTCCAACTAGCCAAAAACATTCAGTACTTC. Translated: CASSQGAQGLQLAKNIQYF.

This clone is medium-sized within its sample. V gene TRBV6-4 combines with J gene TRBJ2-6; D unresolved. V lost 2 bases, J lost 2 bases, and 4 bases lay in between. CDR3 length: 14 residues. In germline, CDR1 is MRHNA, CDR2 SNTAGT. For the CDR3, the DNA is TGTGCCAGCAGTGACAGGGCTGGGGCCAACGTCCTGACTTTC. Translated, it gives CASSDRAGANVLTF.

The chain uses TRBV27 and TRBJ2-1, with 7 bases identical to TRBD2. This CDR3 contains 15 residues. V was clipped by 5 bases and J by 7 bases; unmatched bases: 11. CDR1 and CDR2 (germline): MNHEY, SMNVEV (reference sequence). CDR3 amino acids: CASSDGFNGGNEQFF. The CDR3 DNA is TGTGCCAGCAGTGACGGATTTAACGGGGGGAATGAGCAGTTCTTC.

The rearrangement joins TRBV5-6 to TRBJ2-7, with 10 bases fitting TRBD2. This CDR3 has 17 amino acids. Per germline, CDR1 SGHDT and CDR2 YYEEEE. V shed 0 bases and J 4 bases; nucleotides not matched to a gene: 10. The CDR3 protein is CASSLAPGLAFGYEQYF. In DNA, the CDR3 is TGTGCCAGCAGCTTGGCCCCGGGACTAGCGTTTGGGTACGAGCAGTACTTC.

The chain is built from TRBV13 and TRBJ1-3, with 7 bases aligning to TRBD1. Germline CDR1 is PRHDT and CDR2 is FYEKMQ (reference sequence). The ends lost 5 bases at V and 0 bases at J; junction bases unmatched: 7. CDR3 length equals 16 residues. CDR3 coding DNA: TGTGCCAGCAGCCCCCCGGGACAGTTCTCTGGAAACACCATATATTTT. Translated, it gives CASSPPGQFSGNTIYF. The full variable domain, completed using reference TRBV13 and TRBJ1-3, is AAGVIQSPRHLIKEKRETATLKCYPIPRHDTVYWYQQGPGQDPQFLISFYEKMQSDKGSIPDRFSAQQFSDYHSELNMSSLELGDSALYFCASSPPGQFSGNTIYFGEGSWLTVV.

The chain joins TRBV7-9 to TRBJ1-1; 9 bases map to TRBD1. CDR3 length: 16 amino acids. V shed 1 base and J 1 base; nucleotides not matched to a gene: 4. CDR1 and CDR2 from the germline V gene are SEHNR and FQNEAQ (reference sequence). The CDR3 reads CASSLGTGVRNTEAFF. For the CDR3, the DNA is TGTGCCAGCAGCTTAGGGACAGGGGTTAGGAACACTGAAGCTTTCTTT.

This clone was observed once. The V gene is TRBV4-3, the J gene TRBJ2-3; TRBD1 might be the D (5 bases). The germline V gene encodes CDR1 LGHNA and CDR2 YSLEER. The CDR3 extends over 15 amino acids. V dropped 3 bases and J dropped 1 base, with 11 bases sitting between them. The DNA of the CDR3 is TGCGCCAGCAGCCAGGCCCAGGGTGGCACAGATACGCAGTATTTT. Protein product: CASSQAQGGTDTQYF.

This clone is labeled as medium-sized (0.01 to 0.1%). The rearrangement uses TRBV2 and TRBJ1-1; D perhaps matches TRBD1 (6 bases). This CDR3 is 13 amino acids long. Germline lookup yields CDR1 SNHLY and CDR2 FYNNEI. Trimming left V 8 bases short and J 1 base short, with 11 bases between. The CDR3 region has the DNA TGTGCCAGCTCGGACAGTTGGAACACTGAAGCTTTCTTT. Translated: CASSDSWNTEAFF.

The V and J genes are TRBV5-1 and TRBJ2-5, with 12 bases matching TRBD2. V was clipped by 0 bases and J by 2 bases; unmatched bases: 2. Germline values: CDR1 SGHRS, CDR2 YFSETQ. This CDR3 spans 16 amino acids. The CDR3 coding sequence is TGCGCCAGCAGCTTGGGGACTAGCGGGGTACAAGAGACCCAGTACTTC. Translation: CASSLGTSGVQETQYF.

The CDR3 DNA reads as TGTGCCAGCAGCGAACTAGCGGGAGGGTACGAGCAGTACTTC. Translation: CASSELAGGYEQYF. This chain connects TRBV7-2 to TRBJ2-7; 13 bases align to TRBD2. The CDR3 runs 14 residues. The germline V gene encodes CDR1 SGHTA and CDR2 FQGNSA. Trimming removed 5 bases from V and 4 bases from J; junction bases left unmatched: 2.

The chain has TRBV7-3 and TRBJ2-7, with 10 bases identical to TRBD2. CDR1 is SGHTA and CDR2 is FQGTGA in the germline V gene. J was trimmed by 4 bases and V by 5 bases; bases with no gene match: 8. The CDR3 loop spans 15 amino acids. CDR3 protein: CASSPTSGPLYEQYF. In nucleotides, the CDR3 is TGTGCCAGCAGCCCGACTAGCGGGCCCCTTTACGAGCAGTACTTC.

The chain carries TRBV5-8 and TRBJ1-3, with 7 positions matching TRBD1. This CDR3 is built from 16 residues. J was trimmed by 0 bases and V by 5 bases; bases with no gene match: 8. Germline lookup yields CDR1 SGHTS and CDR2 YDEGEE. The CDR3 here is CASRLQGPDSGNTIYF. CDR3 DNA: TGTGCCAGCAGGTTACAGGGGCCCGACTCTGGAAACACCATATATTTT.

The rearrangement links TRBV9 to TRBJ2-7; D is ambiguous. The CDR3 is 12 amino acids. V lost 4 bases, J lost 0 bases, and 5 bases lay in between. CDR1 is SGDLS and CDR2 is YYNGEE in the germline V gene. In nucleotides, the CDR3 is TGTGCCAGCAGCCATAGCTCCTACGAGCAGTACTTC. The encoded protein is CASSHSSYEQYF.

The J gene is TRBJ2-7, the V gene TRBV19; a possible D gene is TRBD1 (5 bases). The germline V and J ends were trimmed by 5 bases and 3 bases, with 14 bases remaining between them. The CDR3 totals 14 residues. Germline values: CDR1 LNHDA, CDR2 SQIVND (reference sequence). CDR3 DNA: TGTGCCAGTAGTCCCTTTGGGGCAGGCTACGAGCAGTACTTC. Its translation is CASSPFGAGYEQYF.

There are a few counts of this clone. The genes are TRBV4-3 and TRBJ2-7; 9 positions match TRBD1. Per germline, CDR1 LGHNA and CDR2 YSLEER. The CDR3 contains 17 residues. The junction had 9 bases not matched to a gene; V was cut back by 0 bases and J by 3 bases. In DNA form, the CDR3 reads TGCGCCAGCAGCCAAGATCCTCCGGGACAGGGATTCTACGAGCAGTACTTC. Its protein product is CASSQDPPGQGFYEQYF.

The gene calls are TRBV10-3 and TRBJ2-5; D gene uncertain. Between the trimmed V and J ends, which lost 8 bases and 0 bases, there was a span of 10 bases. The CDR3 contains 13 residues. Germline V gene sequence: CDR1 ENHRY, CDR2 SYGVKD. The CDR3 DNA is TGTGCCATCCTGCCTGACAACCAAGAGACCCAGTACTTC. It translates to CAILPDNQETQYF.

The V and J genes are TRBV27 and TRBJ2-3; unclear D gene. The CDR3 is 14 residues long. The V and J ends lost 3 bases and 3 bases respectively, with 10 bases between them. Germline assignment: CDR1 MNHEY and CDR2 SMNVEV (reference sequence). This CDR3 is CASSLAKPTDTQYF. Written as DNA, the CDR3 is TGTGCCAGCAGTTTGGCGAAACCTACAGATACGCAGTATTTT.

This rearrangement joins TRBV29-1 to TRBJ2-7; 9 nucleotides align to TRBD1. The V gene's germline CDR1 is SQVTM and CDR2 ANQGSEA. Trimming at V came to 0 bases and at J to 2 bases, leaving 2 bases not matched to a gene. The CDR3 sequence is 14 residues long. The CDR3 DNA follows: TGCAGCGTTGAAGACGGGACAGGGACCTACGAGCAGTACTTC. Translated: CSVEDGTGTYEQYF.